This TCR beta chain was retrieved from a study of spatial heterogeneity in lung cancer. Overall study findings and caveats: Higher tumor mutation counts went along with higher counts of expanded intratumoral alpha and beta TCRs.

The time point is: sample taken at primary tumor resection. About 73 TRACERx patients with early, untreated non-small cell lung cancer donated samples. Whole RNA, isolated from tumor, nontumor lung or frozen PBMC, was sequenced without prior sorting. Every TCR cDNA molecule bore a unique molecular identifier. TCRdb re-called the 5' RACE reads with MiXCR, one entry per CDR3 protein. The table shows several thousand distinct CDR3 sequences, with about 12% occurring only once. The germline V gene has CDR1 SGDLS and CDR2 YYNGEE. The CDR3 is 15 residues long. V was clipped by 2 bases and J by 3 bases; unmatched bases: 3. This clonotype counts as medium-sized. Its matching antigen is unknown. This beta chain is an off-target read within a library intended for alpha chains, so its frequency means little.

The J gene is TRBJ2-2, the V gene TRBV9; 8 nucleotides align to TRBD1. The TCR originated in a male donor with early-stage non-small cell lung cancer. The material sequenced was lung tumor tissue, taken at surgery. This CDR3 reads CASSVAGGDTGELFF. As DNA, the CDR3 is TGTGCCAGCAGCGTTGCAGGGGGCGACACCGGGGAGCTGTTTTTT.